This record covers a single TCR beta chain. Its specificity is unknown. Per germline, CDR1 SGHTA and CDR2 FQGNSA. This CDR3 has 17 amino acids. The sample is drawn from a study of T cells expressing NK-cell markers. General study points: Nothing established the HCMV specificity of expanded NKG2C+ T cell clones.

Making the TCR beta cDNA relied on 5'RACE template switching with UMIs. TCRdb re-called the 5' RACE reads and catalogs CDR3 proteins one per entry, DNA excluded. In total, the table holds about 460,000 distinct CDR3 sequences. Sequenced sample: blood T cells: a sorted CD56 or NKG2C T cell subset, CD4+ or CD8+ T cells, or bulk PBMC T cells (not recorded which). The receptor comes from a woman in her forties or fifties in good health. The chain has TRBV7-2 and TRBJ1-3. CDR3 loop: CASSLRPGTFSGNTIYF.